A single sample gave rise to the 20 T cell receptor beta chains below, sequenced in a study of blood T cell repertoires in COVID-19. Sequencing used immunoSEQ multiplex PCR; TCRdb keeps in-frame clones, though not all of them. The sample gives under 200,000 clones, around 82% of which show up once; approximately 4.7% is in the top ten. The sample taken for sequencing was PBMCs or T cells enriched from blood (not recorded which). The source of these receptors is a woman aged 60 to 75 with acute COVID-19.

This clone was observed a single time. The V call is TRBV7-2, the J call TRBJ2-5; D uncertain. The CDR3 contains 13 residues. V was clipped by 4 bases and J by 2 bases, with 8 bases between them. In germline, CDR1 is SGHTA, CDR2 FQGNSA. This chain's CDR3 is CASSSSGQETQYF. The CDR3 DNA sequence: TGTGCCAGCAGCTCATCGGGTCAAGAGACCCAGTACTTC.

V gene TRBV6-1 combines with J gene TRBJ1-2, with 8 bases identical to TRBD1. The length of the CDR3 is 19 residues. V lost 4 bases, J lost 5 bases, and 21 bases stayed unmatched. Germline loops: CDR1 MNHNS, CDR2 SASEGT. The CDR3 is CASSGTQGAPTGLWYGYTF. CDR3 sequence (DNA): TGTGCCAGCAGTGGAACTCAGGGGGCCCCGACTGGCTTATGGTATGGCTACACCTTC.

This chain uses TRBV7-2 with TRBJ1-1, with D hard to call. Trimming took off 5 bases at V and 0 bases at J, with 10 bases between the two ends. The CDR3 contains 14 residues. Germline CDR1 is SGHTA and CDR2 is FQGNSA. The CDR3 DNA reads as TGTGCCAGCAGCAACTACCTGTTGAACACTGAAGCTTTCTTT. Amino acids: CASSNYLLNTEAFF.

The V and J genes are TRBV27 and TRBJ2-1, with D tentatively TRBD2 (5 bases). Germline CDR1 and CDR2: MNHEY and SMNVEV (reference sequence). V was trimmed by 5 bases and J by 1 base, leaving 9 bases between them. The CDR3 spans 14 residues. CDR3 sequence reads: CASSGRRSYNEQFF. In nucleotides, the CDR3 is TGTGCCAGCAGTGGGAGACGGTCCTACAATGAGCAGTTCTTC.

V and J are TRBV6-5 and TRBJ1-2, with 7 bases matching TRBD1. Germline V CDR1 and CDR2: MNHEY, SVGAGI. This CDR3 has 14 amino acids. V lost 5 bases to trimming and J lost 5 bases; unmatched junction nucleotides: 8. CDR3 sequence (DNA): TGTGCCAGCAGTCGACAGGGTAGGGATTATGGCTACACCTTC. The encoded protein is CASSRQGRDYGYTF.

DNA of the CDR3: TGTGCCAGCAGCCCTTCGACCGGGGGGACCCAGTACTTC. Translation: CASSPSTGGTQYF. V is TRBV11-2 and J is TRBJ2-5; D is possibly TRBD2 (6 bases). This CDR3 has 13 residues. From germline, CDR1 is SGHAT and CDR2 FQNNGV. V was cut by 5 bases and J by 7 bases, with 14 bases left in between.

The chain combines TRBV10-3 with TRBJ1-6; possibly TRBD1 for D (5 bases). With 3 bases removed from V and 8 bases from J, the gap between germline ends came to 11 bases. Germline CDR1 ENHRY, CDR2 SYGVKD. The CDR3 runs to 14 residues. The CDR3 loop reads CAISDPGLDSPLHF. CDR3 sequence (DNA): TGTGCCATCAGTGACCCAGGGTTGGATTCACCCCTCCACTTT.

The V call is TRBV7-2, the J call TRBJ2-2; TRBD2 aligns across 13 bases. Germline CDR1 SGHTA, CDR2 FQGNSA. V dropped 4 bases and J dropped 3; count of bases not matched to a gene: 11. The CDR3 length is 19 residues. CDR3 sequence (DNA): TGTGCCAGCAGCTCGACTAGCGGGGGGAAAAAGGGTGACACCGGGGAGCTGTTTTTT. Translated, it gives CASSSTSGGKKGDTGELFF. The whole variable domain, filled in from reference TRBV7-2 and TRBJ2-2, reads GAGVSQSPSNKVTEKGKDVELRCDPISGHTALYWYRQSLGQGLEFLIYFQGNSAPDKSGLPSDRFSAERTGGSVSTLTIQRTQQEDSAVYLCASSSTSGGKKGDTGELFFGEGSRLTVL.

This chain uses TRBV7-2 with TRBJ1-3, with D possibly being TRBD1 (5 bases). CDR1 is SGHTA and CDR2 is FQGNSA in the germline V gene. The CDR3 spans 16 residues. V was cut by 5 bases and J by 0 bases, with 14 bases left in between. CDR3 amino acids: CASSRGLLDSGNTIYF. The CDR3 bases are TGTGCCAGCAGCAGGGGCCTTCTCGACTCTGGAAACACCATATATTTT.

The CDR3 is CASSQESGGLFF. The CDR3 DNA follows: TGTGCCAGCAGCCAAGAATCCGGGGGGCTGTTTTTT. The chain couples TRBV3-1 (or the pseudogene TRBV3-2) to TRBJ1-4; TRBD1 might be the D (5 bases). The CDR3 consists of 12 residues. V gave up 0 bases and J gave up 14 bases, with 10 bases separating them. Per the germline V gene, CDR1 is LGHDT and CDR2 is YNNKEL (reference sequence).

The chain couples TRBV19 to TRBJ1-2; TRBD1 might be the D (6 bases). V was cut by 0 bases and J by 4 bases, with 24 bases left in between. The CDR3 runs 19 residues. CDR1 and CDR2 (germline): LNHDA, SQIVND (reference sequence). The CDR3 region has the DNA TGTGCCAGTAGTATAGATCTTCCCGGACAGCCAGCAACGGGCTATGGCTACACCTTC. It translates to CASSIDLPGQPATGYGYTF.

The chain employs TRBV11-2 and TRBJ1-1; D remains ambiguous. The V end lost 5 bases, the J end lost 0 bases, and 10 bases lay between the germline ends. Germline loops: CDR1 SGHAT, CDR2 FQNNGV. CDR3 length: 14 residues. As DNA, the CDR3 is TGTGCCAGCAGCCGAGGAAACCTGAACACTGAAGCTTTCTTT. Translation: CASSRGNLNTEAFF.

The rearrangement uses TRBV19 and TRBJ1-2, with unresolved D. V dropped 9 bases and J dropped 2 bases, with 16 bases sitting between them. CDR3 length equals 14 residues. Germline V CDR1 and CDR2: LNHDA, SQIVND (reference sequence). The CDR3 region is CASEMGRPNYGYTF. CDR3 coding DNA: TGTGCCAGCGAGATGGGCAGGCCCAACTATGGCTACACCTTC.

J is TRBJ2-3 and V is TRBV19; tentatively, D is TRBD1 (6 bases). Germline CDR1 and CDR2: LNHDA and SQIVND (reference sequence). Deletions cut 5 bases from V and 8 bases from J, with 20 bases between. This CDR3 region has 15 residues. The CDR3 sequence is CASSPRNSLGGTQYF. Here the CDR3 DNA reads TGTGCCAGTAGTCCTCGGAACAGCTTAGGGGGTACGCAGTATTTT.

This clone was recorded once. The rearrangement links TRBV29-1 to TRBJ1-5; D remains ambiguous. V was cut by 4 bases and J by 1 base, with 5 bases left in between. The germline CDR1 and CDR2 sequences are SQVTM and ANQGSEA. This CDR3 contains 12 residues. DNA for the CDR3: TGCAGCGTTGGCGGCAGCAATCAGCCCCAGCATTTT. This gives the protein CSVGGSNQPQHF.

The chain employs TRBV20-1 and TRBJ2-1, with 10 bases that match TRBD2. Unmatched junction bases numbered 6, after V lost 3 bases and J lost 4 bases. The germline CDR1 and CDR2 sequences are DFQATT and SNEGSKA (reference sequence). This CDR3 has 15 residues. CDR3 sequence (DNA): TGCAGTGCTAGTCGTCTAGCGGGAGAGTACAATGAGCAGTTCTTC. As protein: CSASRLAGEYNEQFF.

The chain carries TRBV7-9 and TRBJ2-1; TRBD1 matches at 7 bases. Germline trimming cut 5 bases from V and 4 bases from J; bases unmatched to any gene: 8. Germline V gene sequence: CDR1 SEHNR, CDR2 FQNEAQ (reference sequence). The CDR3 loop spans 15 amino acids. The CDR3 bases are TGTGCCAGCAGCCTCGACAGGGTAGGGTACAATGAGCAGTTCTTC. Amino acid sequence: CASSLDRVGYNEQFF.

V is TRBV10-3 and J is TRBJ1-5; 8 nucleotides line up with TRBD1. In germline, CDR1 is ENHRY, CDR2 SYGVKD. The CDR3 has 15 amino acids. V dropped 6 bases and J dropped 1; count of bases not matched to a gene: 5. CDR3 sequence reads: CAISPGQVSNQPQHF. The CDR3 DNA follows: TGTGCCATCAGCCCGGGACAGGTGAGCAATCAGCCCCAGCATTTT.

This chain joins TRBV13 and TRBJ1-3; D call uncertain. Trimming took off 2 bases at V and 0 bases at J, with 5 bases between the two ends. Germline CDR1 PRHDT, CDR2 FYEKMQ (reference sequence). The CDR3 is made up of 14 amino acids. The CDR3 region has the DNA TGTGCCAGCAGCTTACAGATCTCTGGAAACACCATATATTTT. Its protein product is CASSLQISGNTIYF.

This clone was found a few times. The chain recombines TRBV11-2 with TRBJ1-3; D is possibly TRBD1 (5 bases). V was trimmed by 0 bases and J by 1 base, leaving 7 bases between them. Germline loops: CDR1 SGHAT, CDR2 FQNNGV. CDR3 size: 15 residues. The CDR3 spells CASSLEAGSGNTIYF. The CDR3 nucleotides are TGTGCCAGCAGCTTAGAGGCAGGGTCTGGAAACACCATATATTTT.